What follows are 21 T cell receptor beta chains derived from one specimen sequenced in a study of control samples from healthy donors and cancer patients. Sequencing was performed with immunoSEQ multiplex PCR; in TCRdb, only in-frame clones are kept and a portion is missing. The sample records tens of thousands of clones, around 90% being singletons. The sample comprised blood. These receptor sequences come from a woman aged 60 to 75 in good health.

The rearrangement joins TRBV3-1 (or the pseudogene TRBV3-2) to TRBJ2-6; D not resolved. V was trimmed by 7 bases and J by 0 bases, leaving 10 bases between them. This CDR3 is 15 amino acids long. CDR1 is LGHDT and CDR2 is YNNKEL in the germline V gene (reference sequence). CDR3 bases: TGTGCCAGCACCTTAGGTCCCTCTGGGGCCAACGTCCTGACTTTC. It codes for CASTLGPSGANVLTF.

CDR3 DNA: TGTGCCAGCGGTCCGGTAGGACACCCATGGGGGGAGCTGTTTTTT. Its translation: CASGPVGHPWGELFF. This chain connects TRBV5-8 to TRBJ2-2; tentatively, D is TRBD1 (5 bases). The V gene's germline CDR1 is SGHTS and CDR2 YDEGEE. The V and J ends lost 7 bases and 8 bases respectively, with 21 bases between them. This CDR3 region has 15 residues.

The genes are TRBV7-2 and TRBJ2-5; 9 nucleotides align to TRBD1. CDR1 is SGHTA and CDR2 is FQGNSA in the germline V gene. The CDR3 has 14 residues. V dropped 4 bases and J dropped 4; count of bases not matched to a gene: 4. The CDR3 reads CASSYRGLGETQYF. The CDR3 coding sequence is TGTGCCAGCAGCTACAGGGGGCTGGGAGAGACCCAGTACTTC.

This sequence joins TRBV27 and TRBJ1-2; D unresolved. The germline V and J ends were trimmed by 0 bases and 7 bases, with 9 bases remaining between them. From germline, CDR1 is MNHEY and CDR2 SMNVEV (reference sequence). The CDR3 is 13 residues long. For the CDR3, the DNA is TGTGCCAGCAGTTTATCCAGGAGTGTTGGCTACACCTTC. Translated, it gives CASSLSRSVGYTF.

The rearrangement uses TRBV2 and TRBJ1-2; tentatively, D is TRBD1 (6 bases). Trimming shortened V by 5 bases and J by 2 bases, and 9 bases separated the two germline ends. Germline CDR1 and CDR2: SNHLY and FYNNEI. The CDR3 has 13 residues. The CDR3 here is CASSKDSNYGYTF. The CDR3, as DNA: TGTGCCAGCAGTAAGGACAGCAACTATGGCTACACCTTC.

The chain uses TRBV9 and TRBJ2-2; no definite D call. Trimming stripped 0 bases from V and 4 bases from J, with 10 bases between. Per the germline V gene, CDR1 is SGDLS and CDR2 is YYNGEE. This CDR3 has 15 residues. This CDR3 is CASSVVGSRTGELFF. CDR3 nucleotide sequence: TGTGCCAGCAGCGTAGTAGGGTCCCGCACCGGGGAGCTGTTTTTT.

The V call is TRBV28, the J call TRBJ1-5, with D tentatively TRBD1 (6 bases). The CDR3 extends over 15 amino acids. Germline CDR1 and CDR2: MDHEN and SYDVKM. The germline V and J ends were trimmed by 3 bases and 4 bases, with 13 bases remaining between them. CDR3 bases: TGTGCCAGCAGTTTTGGGGGACACCTGAATCAGCCCCAGCATTTT. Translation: CASSFGGHLNQPQHF.

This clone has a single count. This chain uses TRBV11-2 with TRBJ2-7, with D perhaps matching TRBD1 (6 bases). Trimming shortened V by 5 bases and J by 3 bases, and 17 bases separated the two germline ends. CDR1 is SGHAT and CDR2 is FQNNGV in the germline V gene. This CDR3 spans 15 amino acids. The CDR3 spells CASSKPKDRFYEQYF. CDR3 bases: TGTGCCAGCAGCAAACCGAAAGACAGGTTCTACGAGCAGTACTTC.

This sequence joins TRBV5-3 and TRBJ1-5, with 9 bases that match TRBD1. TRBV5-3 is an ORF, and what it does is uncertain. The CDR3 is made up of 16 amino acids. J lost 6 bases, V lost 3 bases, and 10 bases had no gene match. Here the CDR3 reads CARSWKDRGRCQPQHF. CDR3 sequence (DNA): TGTGCCAGAAGCTGGAAGGACAGGGGAAGGTGTCAGCCCCAGCATTTT.

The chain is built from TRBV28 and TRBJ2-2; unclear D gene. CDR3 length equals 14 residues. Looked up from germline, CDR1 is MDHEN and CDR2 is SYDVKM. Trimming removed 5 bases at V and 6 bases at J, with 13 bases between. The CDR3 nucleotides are TGTGCCAGCAGTCCCCTCCTTGGGGCCGGGGAGCTGTTTTTT. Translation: CASSPLLGAGELFF.

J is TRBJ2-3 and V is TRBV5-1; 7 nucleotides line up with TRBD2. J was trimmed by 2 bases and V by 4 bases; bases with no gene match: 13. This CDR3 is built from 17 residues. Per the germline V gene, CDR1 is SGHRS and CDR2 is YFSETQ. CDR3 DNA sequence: TGCGCCAGCAGCCCCCTGACCCTAGCGGTCAACACAGATACGCAGTATTTT. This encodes CASSPLTLAVNTDTQYF.

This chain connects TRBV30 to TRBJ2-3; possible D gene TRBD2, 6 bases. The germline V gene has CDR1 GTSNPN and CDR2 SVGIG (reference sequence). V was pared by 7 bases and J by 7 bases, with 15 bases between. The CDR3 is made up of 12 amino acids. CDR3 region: CAYRDSFYTQYF. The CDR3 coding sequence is TGTGCCTACCGGGACTCATTCTATACGCAGTATTTT.

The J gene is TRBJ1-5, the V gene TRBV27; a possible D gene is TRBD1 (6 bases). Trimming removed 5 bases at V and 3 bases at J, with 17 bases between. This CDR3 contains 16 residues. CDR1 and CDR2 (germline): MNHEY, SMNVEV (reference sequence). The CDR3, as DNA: TGTGCCAGCAGTCCTAACCCAGGGGCCAACAATCAGCCCCAGCATTTT. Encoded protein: CASSPNPGANNQPQHF.

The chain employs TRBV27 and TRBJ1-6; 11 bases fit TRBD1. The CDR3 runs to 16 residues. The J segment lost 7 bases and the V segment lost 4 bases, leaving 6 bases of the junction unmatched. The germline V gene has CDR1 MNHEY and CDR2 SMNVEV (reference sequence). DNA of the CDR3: TGTGCCAGCAGTTCCCGGGACAGGGGGGGGAATTCACCCCTCCACTTT. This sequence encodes CASSSRDRGGNSPLHF.

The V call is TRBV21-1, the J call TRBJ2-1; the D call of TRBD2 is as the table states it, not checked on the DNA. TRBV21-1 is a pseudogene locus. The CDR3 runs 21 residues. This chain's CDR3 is CASSKAHPWGLAGVKENEQFF. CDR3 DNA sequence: TGTGCCAGCAGCAAAGCGCATCCCTGGGGACTAGCGGGAGTTAAAGAAAATGAGCAGTTCTTC.

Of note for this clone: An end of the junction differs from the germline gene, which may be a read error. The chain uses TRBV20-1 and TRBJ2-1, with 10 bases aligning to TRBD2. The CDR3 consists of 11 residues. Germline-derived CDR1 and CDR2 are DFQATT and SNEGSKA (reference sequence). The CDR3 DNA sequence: TGCAGTGCTAGAGACGGGACTAGCGCTCTCTTC. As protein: CSARDGTSALF.

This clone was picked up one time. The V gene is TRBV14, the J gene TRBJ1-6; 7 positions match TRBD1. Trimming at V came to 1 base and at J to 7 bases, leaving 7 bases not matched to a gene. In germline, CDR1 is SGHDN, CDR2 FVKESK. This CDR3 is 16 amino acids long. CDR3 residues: CASSQGTGPFNSPLHF. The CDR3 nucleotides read TGTGCCAGCAGCCAAGGGACAGGCCCTTTCAATTCACCCCTCCACTTT. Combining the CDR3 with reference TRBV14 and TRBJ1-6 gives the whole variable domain EAGVTQFPSHSVIEKGQTVTLRCDPISGHDNLYWYRRVMGKEIKFLLHFVKESKQDESGMPNNRFLAERTGGTYSTLKVQPAELEDSGVYFCASSQGTGPFNSPLHFGNGTRLTVT.

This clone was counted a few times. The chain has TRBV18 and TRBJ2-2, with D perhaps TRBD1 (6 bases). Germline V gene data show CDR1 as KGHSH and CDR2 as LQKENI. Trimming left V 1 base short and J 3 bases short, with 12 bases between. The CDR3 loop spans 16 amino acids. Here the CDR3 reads CASSPRAGVDTGELFF. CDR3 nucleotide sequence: TGTGCCAGCTCACCACGGGCAGGGGTCGACACCGGGGAGCTGTTTTTT.

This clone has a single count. CDR3 loop: CASSEDRDSLYEQYF. The CDR3 coding sequence is TGTGCCAGCAGTGAAGATAGGGATTCACTCTACGAGCAGTACTTC. This chain uses TRBV6-1 with TRBJ2-7, with D unresolved. Between the trimmed V and J ends, which lost 1 base and 3 bases, there was a span of 13 bases. The CDR3 has 15 amino acids. Germline V gene data show CDR1 as MNHNS and CDR2 as SASEGT.

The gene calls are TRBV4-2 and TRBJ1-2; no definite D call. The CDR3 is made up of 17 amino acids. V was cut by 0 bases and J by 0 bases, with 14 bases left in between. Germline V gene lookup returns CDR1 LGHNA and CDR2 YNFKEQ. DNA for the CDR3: TGTGCCAGCAGCCAAGATTCGGGAGCCAACACTAACTATGGCTACACCTTC. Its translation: CASSQDSGANTNYGYTF.

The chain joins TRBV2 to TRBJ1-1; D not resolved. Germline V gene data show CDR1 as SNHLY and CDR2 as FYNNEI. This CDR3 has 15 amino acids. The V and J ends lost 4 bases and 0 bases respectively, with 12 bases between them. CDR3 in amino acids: CASSVLPGVNTEAFF. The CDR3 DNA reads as TGTGCCAGCAGTGTCCTCCCGGGTGTGAACACTGAAGCTTTCTTT.